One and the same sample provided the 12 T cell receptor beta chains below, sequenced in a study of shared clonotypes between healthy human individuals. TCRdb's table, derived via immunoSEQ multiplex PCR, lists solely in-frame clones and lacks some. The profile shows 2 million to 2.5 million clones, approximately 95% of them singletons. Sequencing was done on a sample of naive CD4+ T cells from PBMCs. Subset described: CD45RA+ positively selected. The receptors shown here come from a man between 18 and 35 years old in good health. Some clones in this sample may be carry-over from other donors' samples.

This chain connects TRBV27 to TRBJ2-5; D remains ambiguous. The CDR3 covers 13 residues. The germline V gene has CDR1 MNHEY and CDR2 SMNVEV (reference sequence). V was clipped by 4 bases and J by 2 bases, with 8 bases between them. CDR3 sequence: CASSSNGQETQYF. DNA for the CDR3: TGTGCCAGCAGTTCTAACGGTCAAGAGACCCAGTACTTC.

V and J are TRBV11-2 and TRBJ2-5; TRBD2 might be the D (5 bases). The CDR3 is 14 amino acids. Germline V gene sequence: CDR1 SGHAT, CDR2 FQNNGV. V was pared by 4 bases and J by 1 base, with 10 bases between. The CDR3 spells CASSYRGLQETQYF. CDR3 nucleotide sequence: TGTGCCAGCAGCTACCGAGGGCTCCAAGAGACCCAGTACTTC.

The CDR3 reads CASSVSLGSQPQHF. The DNA for the CDR3 is TGTGCCAGCAGCGTCAGCCTGGGGAGTCAGCCCCAGCATTTT. The genes are TRBV9 and TRBJ1-5; D gene ambiguous. Germline CDR1 is SGDLS and CDR2 is YYNGEE. The length of the CDR3 is 14 residues. Between the trimmed V and J ends, which lost 2 bases and 6 bases, there was a span of 12 bases.

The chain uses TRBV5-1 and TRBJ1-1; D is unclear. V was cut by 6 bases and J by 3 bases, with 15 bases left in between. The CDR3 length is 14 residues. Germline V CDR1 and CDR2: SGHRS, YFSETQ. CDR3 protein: CASTLSSVDTEAFF. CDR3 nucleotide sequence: TGCGCCAGCACCCTGTCGTCGGTAGACACTGAAGCTTTCTTT.

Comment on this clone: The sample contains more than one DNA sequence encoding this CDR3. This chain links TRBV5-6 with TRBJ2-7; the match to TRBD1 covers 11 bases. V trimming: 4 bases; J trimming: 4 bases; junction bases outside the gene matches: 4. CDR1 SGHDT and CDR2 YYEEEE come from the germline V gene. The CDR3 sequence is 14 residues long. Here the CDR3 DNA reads TGTGCCAGCAGCCACCGGGACAGGGGGTACGAGCAGTACTTC. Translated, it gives CASSHRDRGYEQYF.

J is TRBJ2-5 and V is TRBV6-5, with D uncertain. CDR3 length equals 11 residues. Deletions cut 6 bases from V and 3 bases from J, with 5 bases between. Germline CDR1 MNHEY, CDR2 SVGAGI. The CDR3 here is CASSEEETQYF. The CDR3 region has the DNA TGTGCCAGCAGCGAAGAAGAGACCCAGTACTTC.

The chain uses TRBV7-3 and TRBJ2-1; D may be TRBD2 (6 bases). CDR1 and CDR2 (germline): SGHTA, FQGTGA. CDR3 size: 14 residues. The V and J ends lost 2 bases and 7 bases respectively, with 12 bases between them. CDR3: CASSLAFGGNEQFF. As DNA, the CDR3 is TGTGCCAGCAGCTTAGCTTTCGGAGGGAATGAGCAGTTCTTC.

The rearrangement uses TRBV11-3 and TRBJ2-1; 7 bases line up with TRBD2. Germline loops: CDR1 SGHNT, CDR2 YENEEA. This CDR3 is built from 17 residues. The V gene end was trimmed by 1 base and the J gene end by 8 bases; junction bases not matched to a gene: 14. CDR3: CASSLGPAGSGSDEQFF. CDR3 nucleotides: TGTGCCAGCAGCTTAGGACCAGCGGGGTCGGGGAGCGATGAGCAGTTCTTC.

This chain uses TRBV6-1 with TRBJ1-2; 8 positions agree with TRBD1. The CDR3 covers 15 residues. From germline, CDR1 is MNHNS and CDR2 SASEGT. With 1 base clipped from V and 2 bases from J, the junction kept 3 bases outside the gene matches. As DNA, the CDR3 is TGTGCCAGCAGTGAAGGCGCAGGGGGCAACTATGGCTACACCTTC. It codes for CASSEGAGGNYGYTF.

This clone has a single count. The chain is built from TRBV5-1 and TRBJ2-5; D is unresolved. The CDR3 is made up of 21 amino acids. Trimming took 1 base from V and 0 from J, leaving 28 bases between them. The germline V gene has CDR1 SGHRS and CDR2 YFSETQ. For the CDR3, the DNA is TGCGCCAGCAGCTTGATGCCCAGGTCGCCCGGAGTAGGGCTGTACCAAGAGACCCAGTACTTC. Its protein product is CASSLMPRSPGVGLYQETQYF.

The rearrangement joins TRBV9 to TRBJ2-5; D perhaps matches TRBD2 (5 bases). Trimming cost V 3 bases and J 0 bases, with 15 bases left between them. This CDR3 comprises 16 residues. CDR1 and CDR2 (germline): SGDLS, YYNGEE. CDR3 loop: CASSATSRANQETQYF. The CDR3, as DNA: TGTGCCAGCAGCGCTACGTCGCGGGCCAACCAAGAGACCCAGTACTTC.

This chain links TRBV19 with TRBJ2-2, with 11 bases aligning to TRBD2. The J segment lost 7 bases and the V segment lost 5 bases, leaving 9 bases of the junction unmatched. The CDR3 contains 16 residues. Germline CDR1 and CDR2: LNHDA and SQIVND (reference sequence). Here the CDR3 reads CASSSGTSGSFGELFF. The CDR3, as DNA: TGTGCCAGTAGTTCCGGGACTAGCGGATCGTTCGGGGAGCTGTTTTTT. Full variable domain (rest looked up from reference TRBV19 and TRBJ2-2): DGGITQSPKYLFRKEGQNVTLSCEQNLNHDAMYWYRQDPGQGLRLIYYSQIVNDFQKGDIAEGYSVSREKKESFPLTVTSAQKNPTAFYLCASSSGTSGSFGELFFGEGSRLTVL.